The next 32 T cell receptor beta chains were all read from a single sample in a study of T-cell memory formation after mild COVID-19. From the 5' RACE reads, TCRdb called clonotypes with MiXCR, one entry per CDR3 protein. The sample contains 70,000 to 95,000 distinct CDR3 sequences, more than 10% of which appear only once. The sequencing input was PBMCs or a T cell subset sorted from them (not recorded which). These TCRs come from a young man who had mild COVID-19 (a few samples of this study predate the infection). Cell type and time point are not known.

The genes are TRBV27 and TRBJ2-2; D could derive from TRBD1 or TRBD2 (6 bases each). The CDR3 loop spans 16 amino acids. CDR1 is MNHEY and CDR2 is SMNVEV in the germline V gene (reference sequence). Between the trimmed V and J ends, which lost 3 bases and 5 bases, there was a span of 16 bases. The CDR3 DNA is TGTGCCAGCAGTTTGTCGGGGGCACCGGGAACCGGGGAGCTGTTTTTT. It specifies CASSLSGAPGTGELFF.

This clonotype showed up just a few times. The V call is TRBV7-3, the J call TRBJ2-1, with TRBD2 matching 11 bases. The V gene's germline CDR1 is SGHTA and CDR2 FQGTGA. J gave up 2 bases and V 5 bases, and 5 bases lay outside the gene matches. The CDR3 spans 16 residues. This chain's CDR3 is CASSPLAGGTYNEQFF. The CDR3 DNA follows: TGTGCCAGCAGCCCTCTAGCGGGGGGTACCTACAATGAGCAGTTCTTC.

This clonotype has just a few counts. CDR3 sequence: CAIRKGLDEQFF. DNA of the CDR3: TGTGCCATCAGAAAGGGTTTAGATGAGCAGTTCTTC. The chain employs TRBV10-3 and TRBJ2-1; D remains unclear. Germline CDR1 ENHRY, CDR2 SYGVKD. This CDR3 is built from 12 residues. V lost 6 bases and J lost 8, with 11 bases in between.

The chain couples TRBV20-1 to TRBJ2-2; D uncertain. Trimming removed 1 base at V and 0 bases at J, with 3 bases between. Per germline, CDR1 DFQATT and CDR2 SNEGSKA (reference sequence). The length of the CDR3 is 13 residues. CDR3 DNA sequence: TGCAGTGCTAGAGCGGCGAACACCGGGGAGCTGTTTTTT. Protein sequence: CSARAANTGELFF.

The chain uses TRBV25-1 and TRBJ2-1; TRBD2 matches at 7 bases. The CDR3 contains 13 residues. Germline CDR1 MGHDK, CDR2 SYGVNS. Trimming at V came to 6 bases and at J to 7 bases, leaving 6 bases not matched to a gene. The CDR3 region has the DNA TGTGCCAGCAGGGGGAGGGGCTTGAATGAGCAGTTCTTC. It yields the protein CASRGRGLNEQFF.

The chain employs TRBV9 and TRBJ1-1, with a possible D match to TRBD1 (5 bases). Between the trimmed V and J ends, which lost 3 bases and 8 bases, there was a span of 20 bases. CDR1 SGDLS and CDR2 YYNGEE come from the germline V gene. The CDR3 runs 15 residues. The CDR3 here is CASSARGSGFPEAFF. The CDR3 region has the DNA TGTGCCAGCAGCGCCCGGGGCAGCGGCTTTCCCGAAGCTTTCTTT.

J is TRBJ2-7 and V is TRBV4-2, with TRBD2 as a possible D gene (5 bases). With 0 bases removed from V and 2 bases from J, the gap between germline ends came to 11 bases. Germline-derived CDR1 and CDR2 are LGHNA and YNFKEQ. The CDR3 extends over 15 amino acids. The CDR3 spells CASSQDPAAPYEQYF. CDR3 in DNA: TGTGCCAGCAGCCAAGATCCAGCGGCCCCCTACGAGCAGTACTTC.

This chain connects TRBV5-6 to TRBJ2-3, with 10 bases fitting TRBD2. This CDR3 contains 16 residues. Germline V gene sequence: CDR1 SGHDT, CDR2 YYEEEE. The junction had 9 bases not matched to a gene; V was cut back by 3 bases and J by 5 bases. In DNA form, the CDR3 reads TGTGCCAGCAGCTCGGGCCTAGCGGGGGTGGGAGATACGCAGTATTTT. It encodes CASSSGLAGVGDTQYF.

The genes are TRBV30 and TRBJ1-2, with D hard to call. This CDR3 has 12 amino acids. Germline V gene lookup returns CDR1 GTSNPN and CDR2 SVGIG (reference sequence). The V end lost 3 bases, the J end lost 10 bases, and 15 bases lay between the germline ends. The DNA of the CDR3 is TGTGCCTGGAGGGCGGTCGGCAGACACTACACCTTC. Amino acid sequence: CAWRAVGRHYTF. The variable domain in full, with the rest retrieved from reference TRBV30 and TRBJ1-2, is SQTIHQWPATLVQPVGSPLSLECTVEGTSNPNLYWYRQAAGRGLQLLFYSVGIGQISSEVPQNLSASRPQDRQFILSSKKLLLSDSGFYLCAWRAVGRHYTFGSGTRLTVV.

This clonotype has only a few counts. The chain couples TRBV27 to TRBJ1-5, with a weak D call TRBD1 (6 bases). Trimming shortened V by 5 bases and J by 5 bases, and 13 bases separated the two germline ends. Germline CDR1 reads MNHEY; CDR2 reads SMNVEV (reference sequence). The CDR3 extends over 14 amino acids. This CDR3 reads CASSLRGSDQPQHF. The CDR3 DNA reads TGTGCCAGCAGTCTCAGGGGTTCGGATCAGCCCCAGCATTTT.

The J gene is TRBJ2-5, the V gene TRBV4-3, with TRBD2 identical over 10 bases. J gave up 3 bases and V 0 bases, and 7 bases lay outside the gene matches. The germline CDR1 and CDR2 sequences are LGHNA and YSLEER. The CDR3 spans 17 residues. CDR3 nucleotides: TGCGCCAGCAGCCAAGATAGTGGGACTAGCGCGAAAGAGACCCAGTACTTC. Amino acid sequence: CASSQDSGTSAKETQYF.

The genes are TRBV7-8 and TRBJ1-4, with a tentative D call TRBD1 (6 bases). Trimming shortened V by 0 bases and J by 7 bases, and 12 bases separated the two germline ends. This CDR3 has 15 amino acids. Germline CDR1 reads SGHVS; CDR2 reads FQNEAQ. The chain's CDR3 is CASSLARGGGEKLFF. CDR3 sequence (DNA): TGTGCCAGCAGCTTAGCCAGGGGTGGAGGTGAAAAACTGTTTTTT. Using reference TRBV7-8 and TRBJ1-4 for the parts outside the CDR3, the full variable domain is GAGVSQSPRYKVAKRGQDVALRCDPISGHVSLFWYQQALGQGPEFLTYFQNEAQLDKSGLPSDRFFAERPEGSVSTLKIQRTQQEDSAVYLCASSLARGGGEKLFFGSGTQLSVL.

This clonotype was recorded a few times. The chain recombines TRBV7-6 with TRBJ2-2; D might be TRBD2 (5 bases). CDR3 length: 14 amino acids. Trimming removed 5 bases from V and 3 bases from J, with 10 bases in between. Germline CDR1 reads SGHVS; CDR2 reads FNYEAQ. The CDR3 DNA is TGTGCCAGCAGCCCAATGGAGGACACCGGGGAGCTGTTTTTT. Its protein is CASSPMEDTGELFF.

The sample holds one count of this clonotype. This rearrangement joins TRBV27 to TRBJ2-7; the D gene is possibly TRBD1 (5 bases). The ends were cut back, 9 bases at V and 7 bases at J, with 16 bases in the middle. The CDR3 is 12 amino acids. Germline V gene sequence: CDR1 MNHEY, CDR2 SMNVEV (reference sequence). CDR3 loop: CASGQGSLEQYV. The CDR3 DNA follows: TGTGCCAGTGGGCAGGGATCTCTAGAGCAGTACGTC.

Only a few counts were recorded for this clonotype. CDR3 DNA: TGCGCCAGCAGCCCGAGTGGGGGAAGCAATCAGCCCCAGCATTTT. It translates to CASSPSGGSNQPQHF. The chain combines TRBV4-1 with TRBJ1-5; perhaps TRBD1 as D (5 bases). Germline V lookup: CDR1 MGHRA, CDR2 YSYEKL. Trimming pared 4 bases from V and 1 base from J, leaving 11 bases between. CDR3 size: 15 residues.

This clonotype was detected only a few times. J is TRBJ1-2 and V is TRBV7-6; 9 bases fit TRBD1. Germline V gene sequence: CDR1 SGHVS, CDR2 FNYEAQ. The CDR3 has 13 residues. The V and J ends lost 5 bases and 8 bases, in that order; junction bases with no gene match: 6. CDR3 nucleotides: TGTGCCAGCAGCACTGGACAGGGGAAAGGCTACACCTTC. Translation: CASSTGQGKGYTF.

A few counts support this clonotype. J is TRBJ2-1 and V is TRBV5-1, with 7 bases matching TRBD1. The J segment lost 5 bases and the V segment lost 7 bases, leaving 6 bases of the junction unmatched. Germline V gene data show CDR1 as SGHRS and CDR2 as YFSETQ. This CDR3 is 13 amino acids long. CDR3 DNA: TGCGCCAGCGGATGGACAGGTGACAATGAGCAGTTCTTC. Translated, it gives CASGWTGDNEQFF. Full variable domain (remainder filled in from reference TRBV5-1 and TRBJ2-1): KAGVTQTPRYLIKTRGQQVTLSCSPISGHRSVSWYQQTPGQGLQFLFEYFSETQRNKGNFPGRFSGRQFSNSRSEMNVSTLELGDSALYLCASGWTGDNEQFFGPGTRLTVL.

This clonotype was counted a few times. The chain couples TRBV5-1 to TRBJ1-1; TRBD1 matches at 7 bases. V lost 1 base, J lost 4 bases, and 4 bases stayed unmatched. Looked up from germline, CDR1 is SGHRS and CDR2 is YFSETQ. This CDR3 spans 14 amino acids. CDR3 sequence reads: CASSLNRGGTEAFF. CDR3 sequence (DNA): TGCGCCAGCAGCTTGAACAGGGGAGGCACTGAAGCTTTCTTT.

The rearrangement links TRBV6-5 to TRBJ1-2; no clear D gene. The germline CDR1 and CDR2 sequences are MNHEY and SVGAGI. Trimming shortened V by 10 bases and J by 5 bases, and 8 bases separated the two germline ends. This CDR3 region has 10 residues. CDR3 nucleotides: TGTGCCACCCGGTTTTATGGCTACACCTTC. Its translation: CATRFYGYTF.

In its sample, this clonotype was seen a few times. The chain couples TRBV27 to TRBJ2-7; 7 bases line up with TRBD1. This CDR3 is built from 15 residues. Germline lookup yields CDR1 MNHEY and CDR2 SMNVEV (reference sequence). The V segment lost 0 bases and the J segment 0 bases; nucleotides outside the gene matches: 2. The CDR3: CASSLSGDSSYEQYF. In nucleotides, the CDR3 is TGTGCCAGCAGTTTATCCGGGGACAGCTCCTACGAGCAGTACTTC.

This chain links TRBV28 with TRBJ2-1, with D hard to call. Germline loops: CDR1 MDHEN, CDR2 SYDVKM. V lost 5 bases and J lost 0, with 14 bases in between. This CDR3 is 16 amino acids long. CDR3 coding DNA: TGTGCCAGCAGTCCCCGACTGGGAAGCTCCTACAATGAGCAGTTCTTC. The encoded protein is CASSPRLGSSYNEQFF.

This clonotype has a handful of counts. This chain links TRBV6-5 with TRBJ2-1; 8 bases are shared with TRBD2. There are 15 residues in the CDR3. Germline V gives CDR1 MNHEY, CDR2 SVGAGI. J lost 10 bases, V lost 6 bases, and 14 bases had no gene match. The CDR3 sequence: CASSLLPTASGEQFF. CDR3 nucleotide sequence: TGTGCCAGCAGCCTCCTCCCGACGGCTAGCGGGGAGCAGTTCTTC.

In its sample, this clonotype was seen a few times. As DNA, the CDR3 is TGTGCCAGCAGGTTCCGGGAGGAACCCCTCCACTTT. It specifies CASRFREEPLHF. The chain has TRBV7-9 and TRBJ1-6; D gene uncertain. The CDR3 sequence is 12 residues long. The germline V gene has CDR1 SEHNR and CDR2 FQNEAQ (reference sequence). V was shortened by 6 bases and J by 12 bases, with 12 bases between the two germline ends.

The J gene is TRBJ2-7, the V gene TRBV28; 7 bases agree with TRBD2. Trimming at V came to 5 bases and at J to 3 bases, leaving 10 bases not matched to a gene. CDR1 and CDR2 (germline): MDHEN, SYDVKM. The CDR3 spans 15 residues. CDR3 amino acids: CASSRRGELNYEQYV. The CDR3 DNA reads TGTGCCAGCAGTCGACGGGGGGAACTTAACTACGAGCAGTACGTC.

Ten or more counts support this clonotype. The chain uses TRBV7-2 and TRBJ2-3; perhaps TRBD2 as D (7 bases). The V end was cut by 4 bases, the J end by 2 bases, with 13 bases between. The CDR3 runs to 15 residues. The germline CDR1 and CDR2 sequences are SGHTA and FQGNSA. CDR3 region: CASSSGGPHTDTQYF. The CDR3 coding sequence is TGTGCCAGCAGCTCCGGGGGGCCCCACACAGATACGCAGTATTTT.

The chain joins TRBV6-2 or TRBV6-3 to TRBJ2-7, with D perhaps matching TRBD1 or TRBD2 (6 bases each). The germline gives CDR1 MNHEY, CDR2 SVGEGT. The CDR3 loop spans 15 amino acids. V was cut by 6 bases and J by 2 bases, with 17 bases left in between. The CDR3 protein is CASSLGLWDTYEQYF. CDR3 DNA: TGTGCCAGCAGCTTGGGACTTTGGGACACCTACGAGCAGTACTTC.

The chain employs TRBV24-1 and TRBJ1-5, with D unresolved. V dropped 5 bases and J dropped 2 bases, with 12 bases sitting between them. CDR3 length: 15 amino acids. Germline-derived CDR1 and CDR2 are KGHDR and SFDVKD. CDR3 amino acids: CATSVLGSGNQPQHF. The CDR3 DNA sequence: TGTGCCACCAGTGTTCTGGGCTCGGGCAATCAGCCCCAGCATTTT.

This clonotype was counted between two and nine times. The V and J genes are TRBV6-6 and TRBJ1-4; D is undetermined. The V gene's germline CDR1 is MNHNY and CDR2 SVGAGI (reference sequence). The CDR3 spans 16 residues. Trimming removed 2 bases from V and 6 bases from J, with 16 bases in between. The DNA for the CDR3 is TGTGCCAGCAGTTACCTGAGGGCGGGAGGGTATGAAAAACTGTTTTTT. Translation: CASSYLRAGGYEKLFF.

This chain links TRBV5-1 with TRBJ1-1, with D possibly matching TRBD1 (6 bases). CDR1 and CDR2 from the germline V gene are SGHRS and YFSETQ. This CDR3 is built from 14 residues. Trimming removed 3 bases at V and 5 bases at J, with 14 bases between. The CDR3: CASSSEGVGTEAFF. CDR3 DNA: TGCGCCAGCAGCTCTGAGGGGGTGGGAACTGAAGCTTTCTTT.

This clonotype was observed a few times. The chain is built from TRBV29-1 and TRBJ1-2; 8 positions match TRBD1. The junction had 8 bases not matched to a gene; V was cut back by 6 bases and J by 8 bases. The CDR3 runs 12 residues. Per germline, CDR1 SQVTM and CDR2 ANQGSEA. CDR3 sequence (DNA): TGCAGCGTGGACCAGGGGGCCAGCGGCTACACCTTC. Its protein is CSVDQGASGYTF.

In its sample, this clonotype was seen a few times. The rearrangement links TRBV9 to TRBJ2-4, with TRBD1 identical over 7 bases. Unmatched junction bases numbered 5, after V lost 3 bases and J lost 2 bases. This CDR3 spans 15 amino acids. Germline values: CDR1 SGDLS, CDR2 YYNGEE. The CDR3: CASSGPTGPKNIQYF. CDR3 coding DNA: TGTGCCAGCAGCGGGCCGACAGGGCCCAAAAACATTCAGTACTTC. The entire variable domain, with the rest obtained from reference TRBV9 and TRBJ2-4, is as follows: DSGVTQTPKHLITATGQRVTLRCSPRSGDLSVYWYQQSLDQGLQFLIQYYNGEERAKGNILERFSAQQFPDLHSELNLSSLELGDSALYFCASSGPTGPKNIQYFGAGTRLSVL.

The V gene is TRBV29-1, the J gene TRBJ2-3; D ambiguous. The CDR3 is 13 amino acids. Trimming pared 7 bases from V and 0 bases from J, leaving 11 bases between. The germline V gene encodes CDR1 SQVTM and CDR2 ANQGSEA. The CDR3 bases are TGCAGCGCGTCCCCGCTCAGCACAGATACGCAGTATTTT. This sequence encodes CSASPLSTDTQYF.